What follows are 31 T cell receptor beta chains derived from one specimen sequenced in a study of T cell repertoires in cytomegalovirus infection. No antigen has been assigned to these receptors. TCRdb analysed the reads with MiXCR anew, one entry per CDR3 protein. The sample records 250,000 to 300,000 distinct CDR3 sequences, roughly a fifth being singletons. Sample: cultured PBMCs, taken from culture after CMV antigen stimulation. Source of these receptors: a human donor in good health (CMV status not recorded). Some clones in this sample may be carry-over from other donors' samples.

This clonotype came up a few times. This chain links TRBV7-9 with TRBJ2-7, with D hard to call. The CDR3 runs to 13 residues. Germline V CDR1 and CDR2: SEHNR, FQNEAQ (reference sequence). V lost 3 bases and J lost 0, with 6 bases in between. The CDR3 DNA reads TGTGCCAGCAGCTTGTCCAGCTCCTACGAGCAGTACGTC. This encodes CASSLSSSYEQYV.

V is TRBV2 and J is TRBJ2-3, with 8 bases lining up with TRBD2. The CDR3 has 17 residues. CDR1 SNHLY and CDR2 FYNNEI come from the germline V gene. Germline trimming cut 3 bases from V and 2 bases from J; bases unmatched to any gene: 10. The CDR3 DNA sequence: TGTGCCAGCAGTGATTTGCGGGAGGCCGTAATCACAGATACGCAGTATTTT. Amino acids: CASSDLREAVITDTQYF.

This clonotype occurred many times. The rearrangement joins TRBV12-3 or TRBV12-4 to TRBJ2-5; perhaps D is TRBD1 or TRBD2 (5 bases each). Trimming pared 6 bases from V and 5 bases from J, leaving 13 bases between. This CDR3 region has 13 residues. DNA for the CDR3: TGTGCCAGCAGCTCCAATTGGGGGGAGACCCAGTACTTC. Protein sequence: CASSSNWGETQYF.

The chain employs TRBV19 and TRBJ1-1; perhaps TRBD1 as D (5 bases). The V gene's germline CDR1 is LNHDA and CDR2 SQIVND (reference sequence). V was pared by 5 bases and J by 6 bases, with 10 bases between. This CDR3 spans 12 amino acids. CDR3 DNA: TGTGCCAGTAGTCCCGGGACCGCTGAAGCTTTCTTT. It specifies CASSPGTAEAFF.

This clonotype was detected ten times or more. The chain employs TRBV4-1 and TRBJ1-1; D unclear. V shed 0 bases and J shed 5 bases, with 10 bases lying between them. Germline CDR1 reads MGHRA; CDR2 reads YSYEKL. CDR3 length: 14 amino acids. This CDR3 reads CASSQEGSGTEAFF. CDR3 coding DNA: TGCGCCAGCAGCCAAGAGGGTTCTGGGACTGAAGCTTTCTTT.

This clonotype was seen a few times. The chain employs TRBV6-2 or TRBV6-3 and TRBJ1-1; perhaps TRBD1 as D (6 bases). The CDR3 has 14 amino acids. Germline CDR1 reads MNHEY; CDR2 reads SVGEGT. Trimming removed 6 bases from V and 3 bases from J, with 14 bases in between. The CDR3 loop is CASRGGQLYTEAFF. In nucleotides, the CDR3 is TGTGCCAGCAGGGGCGGACAGTTATACACTGAAGCTTTCTTT.

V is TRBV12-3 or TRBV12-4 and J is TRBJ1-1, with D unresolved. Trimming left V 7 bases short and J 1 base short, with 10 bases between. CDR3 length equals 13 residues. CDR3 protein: CASKLTENTEAFF. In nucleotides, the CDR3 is TGTGCCAGCAAGCTGACGGAGAACACTGAAGCTTTCTTT.

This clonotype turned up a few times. The CDR3 region has the DNA TGTGCCAGCAGCTTAGGATTGGGACAGTTTCCGTATTTT. Protein product: CASSLGLGQFPYF. The chain carries TRBV7-2 and TRBJ2-3; 7 nucleotides match TRBD1. Looked up from germline, CDR1 is SGHTA and CDR2 is FQGNSA. V gave up 1 base and J gave up 14 bases; unmatched junction bases: 9. The CDR3 runs 13 residues.

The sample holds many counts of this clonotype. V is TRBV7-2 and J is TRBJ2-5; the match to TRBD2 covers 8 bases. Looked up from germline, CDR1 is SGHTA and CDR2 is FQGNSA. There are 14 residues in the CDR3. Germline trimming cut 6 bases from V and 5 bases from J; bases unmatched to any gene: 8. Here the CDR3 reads CASRRLANVETQYF. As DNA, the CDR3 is TGTGCCAGCAGGAGACTAGCGAACGTGGAGACCCAGTACTTC.

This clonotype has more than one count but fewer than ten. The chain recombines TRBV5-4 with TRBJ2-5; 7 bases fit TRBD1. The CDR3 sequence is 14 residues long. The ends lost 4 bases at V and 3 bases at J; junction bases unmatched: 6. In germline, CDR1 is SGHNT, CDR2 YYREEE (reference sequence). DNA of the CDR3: TGTGCCAGCAGCATGGCCGGGACAGAAGAGACCCAGTACTTC. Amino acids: CASSMAGTEETQYF.

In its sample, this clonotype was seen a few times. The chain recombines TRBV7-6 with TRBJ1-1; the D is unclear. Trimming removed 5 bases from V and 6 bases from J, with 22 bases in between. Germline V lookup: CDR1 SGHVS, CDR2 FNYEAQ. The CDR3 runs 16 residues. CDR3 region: CASSPMGGNTDAEAFF. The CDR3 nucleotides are TGTGCCAGCAGCCCAATGGGTGGAAATACCGACGCTGAAGCTTTCTTT.

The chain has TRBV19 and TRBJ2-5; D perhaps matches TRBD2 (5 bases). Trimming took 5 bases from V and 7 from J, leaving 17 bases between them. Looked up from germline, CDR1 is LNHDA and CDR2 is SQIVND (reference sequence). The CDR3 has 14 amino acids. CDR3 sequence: CASSLRDYIATQYF. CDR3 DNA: TGTGCCAGTAGTCTGCGAGACTATATCGCGACCCAGTACTTC.

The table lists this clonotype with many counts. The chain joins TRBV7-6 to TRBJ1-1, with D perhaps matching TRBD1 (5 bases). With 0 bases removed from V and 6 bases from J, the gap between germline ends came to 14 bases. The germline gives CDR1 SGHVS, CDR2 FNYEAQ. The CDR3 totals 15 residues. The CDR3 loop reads CASSLAGGGRAEAFF. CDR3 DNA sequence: TGTGCCAGCAGCTTAGCTGGGGGTGGACGGGCTGAAGCTTTCTTT.

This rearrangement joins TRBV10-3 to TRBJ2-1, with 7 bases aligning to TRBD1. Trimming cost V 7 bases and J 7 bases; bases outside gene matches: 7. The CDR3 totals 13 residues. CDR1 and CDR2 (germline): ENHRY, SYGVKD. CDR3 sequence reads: CAIMLGQSNEQFF. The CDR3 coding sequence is TGTGCCATCATGTTGGGACAGTCAAATGAGCAGTTCTTC.

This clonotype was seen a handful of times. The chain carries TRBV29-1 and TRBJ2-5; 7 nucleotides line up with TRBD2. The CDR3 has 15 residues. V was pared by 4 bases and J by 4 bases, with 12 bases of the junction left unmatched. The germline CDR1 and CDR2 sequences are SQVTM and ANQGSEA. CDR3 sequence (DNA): TGCAGCGTTGGCGCGGGGGTTATGGGGAGAGAGACCCAGTACTTC. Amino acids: CSVGAGVMGRETQYF.

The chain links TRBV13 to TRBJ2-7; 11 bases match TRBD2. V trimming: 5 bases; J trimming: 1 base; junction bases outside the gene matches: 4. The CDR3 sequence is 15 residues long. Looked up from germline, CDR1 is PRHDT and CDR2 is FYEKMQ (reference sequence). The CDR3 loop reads CASSKTSGDSYEQYF. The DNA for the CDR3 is TGTGCCAGCAGCAAGACTAGCGGGGATTCCTACGAGCAGTACTTC.

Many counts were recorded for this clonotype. The CDR3 DNA reads as TGTGCCAGCTCCGGCCGTGACACAGATACGCAGTATTTT. This translates into CASSGRDTDTQYF. V usage is TRBV11-3 and J usage is TRBJ2-3, with D uncertain. V was shortened by 8 bases and J by 2 bases, with 11 bases between the two germline ends. This CDR3 region has 13 residues. Per germline, CDR1 SGHNT and CDR2 YENEEA.

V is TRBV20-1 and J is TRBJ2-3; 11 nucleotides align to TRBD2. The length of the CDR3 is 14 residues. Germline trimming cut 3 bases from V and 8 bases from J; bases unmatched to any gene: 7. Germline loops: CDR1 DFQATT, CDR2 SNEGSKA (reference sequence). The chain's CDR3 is CSARLLAGVGTQYF. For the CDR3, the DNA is TGCAGTGCTAGGCTACTAGCGGGAGTGGGTACGCAGTATTTT.

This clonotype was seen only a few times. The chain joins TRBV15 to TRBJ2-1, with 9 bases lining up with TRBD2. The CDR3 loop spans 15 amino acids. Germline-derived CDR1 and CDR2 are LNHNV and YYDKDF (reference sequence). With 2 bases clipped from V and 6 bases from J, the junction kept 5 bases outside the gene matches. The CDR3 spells CATSRFRGGVNEQFF. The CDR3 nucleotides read TGTGCCACCAGCAGATTCCGCGGGGGGGTCAATGAGCAGTTCTTC.

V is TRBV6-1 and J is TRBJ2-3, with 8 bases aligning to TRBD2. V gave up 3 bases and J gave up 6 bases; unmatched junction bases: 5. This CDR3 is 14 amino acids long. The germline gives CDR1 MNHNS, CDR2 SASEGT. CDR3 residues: CASSDRAGADTQYF. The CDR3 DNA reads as TGTGCCAGCAGTGACAGAGCGGGAGCCGATACGCAGTATTTT.

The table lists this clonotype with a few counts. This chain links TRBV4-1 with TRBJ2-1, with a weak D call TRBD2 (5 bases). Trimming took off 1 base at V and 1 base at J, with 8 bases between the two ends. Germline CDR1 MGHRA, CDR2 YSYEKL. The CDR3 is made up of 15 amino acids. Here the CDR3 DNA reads TGCGCCAGCAGCCAAGGAGCGGCTTCCTACAATGAGCAGTTCTTC. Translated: CASSQGAASYNEQFF.

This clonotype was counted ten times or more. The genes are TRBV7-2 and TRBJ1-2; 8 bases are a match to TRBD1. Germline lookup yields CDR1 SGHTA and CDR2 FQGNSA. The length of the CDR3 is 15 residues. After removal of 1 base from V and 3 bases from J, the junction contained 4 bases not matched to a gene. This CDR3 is CASSLGTGFDYGYTF. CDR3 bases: TGTGCCAGCAGCTTAGGGACAGGGTTTGACTATGGCTACACCTTC.

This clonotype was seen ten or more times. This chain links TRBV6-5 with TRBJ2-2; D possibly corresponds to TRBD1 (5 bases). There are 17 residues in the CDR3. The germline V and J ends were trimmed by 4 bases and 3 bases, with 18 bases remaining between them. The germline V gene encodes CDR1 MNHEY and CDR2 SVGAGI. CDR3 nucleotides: TGTGCCAGCAGTTCCTCCCCCCTAGGGGTAGACACCGGGGAGCTGTTTTTT. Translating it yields CASSSSPLGVDTGELFF.

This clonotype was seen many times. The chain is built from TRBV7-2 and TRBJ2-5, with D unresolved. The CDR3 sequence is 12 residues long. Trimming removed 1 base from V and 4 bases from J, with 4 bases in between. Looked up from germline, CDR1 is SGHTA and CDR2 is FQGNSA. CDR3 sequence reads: CASSLVGETQYF. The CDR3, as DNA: TGTGCCAGCAGCTTAGTGGGAGAGACCCAGTACTTC.

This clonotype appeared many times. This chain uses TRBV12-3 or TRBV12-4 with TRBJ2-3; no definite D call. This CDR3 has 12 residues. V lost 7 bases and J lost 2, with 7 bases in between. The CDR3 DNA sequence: TGTGCCAGCACCTACGACACAGATACGCAGTATTTT. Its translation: CASTYDTDTQYF.

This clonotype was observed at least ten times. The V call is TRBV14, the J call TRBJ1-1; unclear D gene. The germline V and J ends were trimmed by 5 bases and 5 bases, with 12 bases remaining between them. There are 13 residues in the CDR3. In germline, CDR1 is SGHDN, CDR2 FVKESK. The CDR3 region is CASSMGGNTEAFF. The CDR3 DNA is TGTGCCAGCAGCATGGGCGGTAATACTGAAGCTTTCTTT.

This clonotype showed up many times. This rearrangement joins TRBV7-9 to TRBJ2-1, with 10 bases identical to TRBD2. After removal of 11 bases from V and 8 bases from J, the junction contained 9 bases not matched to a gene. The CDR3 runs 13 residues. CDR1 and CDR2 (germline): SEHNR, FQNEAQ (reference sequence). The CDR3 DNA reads TGTGCCGGCTCTAGCGGGAGCAAGGATGAGCAGTTCTTC. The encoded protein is CAGSSGSKDEQFF.

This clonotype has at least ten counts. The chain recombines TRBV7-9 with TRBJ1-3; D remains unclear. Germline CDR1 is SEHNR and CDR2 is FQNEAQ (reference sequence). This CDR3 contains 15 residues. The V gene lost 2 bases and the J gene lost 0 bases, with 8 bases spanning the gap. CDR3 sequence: CASSLLGISGNTIYF. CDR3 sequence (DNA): TGTGCCAGCAGCTTATTAGGGATCTCTGGAAACACCATATATTTT.

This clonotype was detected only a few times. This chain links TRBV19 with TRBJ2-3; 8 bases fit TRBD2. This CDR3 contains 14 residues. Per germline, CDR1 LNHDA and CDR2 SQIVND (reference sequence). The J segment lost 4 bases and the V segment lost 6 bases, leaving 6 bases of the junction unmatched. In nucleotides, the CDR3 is TGTGCCAGTAGCCGAGGGCGGGAGGCAGATACGCAGTATTTT. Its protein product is CASSRGREADTQYF.

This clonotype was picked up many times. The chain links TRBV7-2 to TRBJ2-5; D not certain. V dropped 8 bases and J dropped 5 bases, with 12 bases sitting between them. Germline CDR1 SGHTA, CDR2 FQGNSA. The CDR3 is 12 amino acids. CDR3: CASCSFAETQYF. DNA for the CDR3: TGTGCCAGCTGTTCATTTGCGGAGACCCAGTACTTC.

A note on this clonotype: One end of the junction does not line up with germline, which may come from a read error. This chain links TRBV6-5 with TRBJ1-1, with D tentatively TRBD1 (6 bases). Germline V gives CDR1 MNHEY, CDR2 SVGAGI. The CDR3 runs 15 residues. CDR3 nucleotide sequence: TGTGCCAGCAGTTACTCTGGGGGGCTGAAGACTGAAGCTTTCTTT. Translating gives CASSYSGGLKTEAFF.